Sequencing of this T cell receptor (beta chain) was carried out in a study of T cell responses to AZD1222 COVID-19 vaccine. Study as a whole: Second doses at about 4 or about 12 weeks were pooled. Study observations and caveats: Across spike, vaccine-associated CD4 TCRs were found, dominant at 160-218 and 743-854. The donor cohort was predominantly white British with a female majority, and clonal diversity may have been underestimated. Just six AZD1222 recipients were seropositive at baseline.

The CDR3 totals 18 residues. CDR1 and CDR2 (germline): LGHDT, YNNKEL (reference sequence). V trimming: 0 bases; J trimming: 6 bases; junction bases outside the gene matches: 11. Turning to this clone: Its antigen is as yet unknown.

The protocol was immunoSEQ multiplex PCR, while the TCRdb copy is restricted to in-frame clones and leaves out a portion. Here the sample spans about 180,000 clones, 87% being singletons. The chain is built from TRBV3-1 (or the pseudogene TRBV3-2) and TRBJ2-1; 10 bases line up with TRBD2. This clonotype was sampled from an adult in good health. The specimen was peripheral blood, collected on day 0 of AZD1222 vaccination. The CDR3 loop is CASSQELASGSRGNEQFF. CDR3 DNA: TGTGCCAGCAGCCAAGAGCTGGCTAGCGGGAGTCGGGGCAATGAGCAGTTCTTC.